The text below deals with one TCR beta chain. The antigen is unknown. A J-beta primer mix and a sample-barcoded 5' primer were used in a second PCR of about 7 to 12 cycles. A single record per CDR3 protein comes from TCRdb applying MiXCR to the 5' RACE reads. The repertoire holds 1.8 million or so distinct CDR3 sequences, with roughly 43% as singletons. The sample is drawn from a study of blood T cells in healthy people across ages. About the study: Roughly one uniquely barcoded beta molecule per two T cells was captured. Study conclusions and caveats: When set beside aged donors, long-lived donors presented more naive CD4+ cells and higher diversity. It was not known whether donors were CMV positive (a possible confounder of expanded clonotype changes).

V gave up 6 bases and J gave up 2 bases, with 11 bases separating them. CDR1 and CDR2 (germline): SNHLY, FYNNEI. This CDR3 comprises 14 residues. Sequenced sample: blood. The receptor was isolated from a human donor in good health. V usage is TRBV2 and J usage is TRBJ1-5; no firm D call. The CDR3 loop is CASSEDGGNQPQHF. The DNA of the CDR3 is TGTGCCAGCAGCGAGGACGGTGGCAATCAGCCCCAGCATTTT.